The rows below give T cell receptor beta chains drawn from one sample of a study of Ad26.COV2.S vaccination and SARS-CoV-2 variants. Clones were sequenced by immunoSEQ multiplex PCR, and TCRdb holds only the in-frame ones, with some missing. The table has approximately 90,000 clones, approximately 86% seen once. Specimen: peripheral blood, collected after recovery from COVID-19. Receptors originate from a human donor who had recovered from COVID-19. Both conserved end residues are part of each CDR3. The D gene is left open where the match is weak. The listing skips clone size in some rows; elsewhere it reads once, few, many or a size class.

v_call	j_call	clone_size	d_call	cdr3_nt	cdr3_aa
TRBV2	TRBJ1-1	-	-	TGTGCCAGCATTGTCCGGGAGAGGTCCGCTGAAGCTTTCTTT	CASIVRERSAEAFF
TRBV25-1	TRBJ2-1	-	-	TGTGCCAGCACCGAAGGTGGCGGGATGGCCTACAATGAGCAGTTCTTC	CASTEGGGMAYNEQFF
TRBV9	TRBJ1-2	-	-	TGTGCCAGCAGCGGTTCGGACAGCCGCTATGGCTACACCTTC	CASSGSDSRYGYTF
TRBV28	TRBJ2-1	-	-	TGTGCCAGCAACCCCAGGGGGGGGAGCTCCTACAATGAGCAGTTCTTC	CASNPRGGSSYNEQFF
TRBV4-1	TRBJ2-7	-	TRBD2	TGCGCCAGCAGCTTCCTAGCGGGAGACCTCTACGAGCAGTACTTC	CASSFLAGDLYEQYF
TRBV6-5	TRBJ2-2	-	-	TGTGCCAGCACCGCGCGGCGCCTGGGCACCGGGGAGCTGTTTTTT	CASTARRLGTGELFF
TRBV5-4	TRBJ2-7	-	TRBD1	TGTGCCAGCAGCCGGGACAGGCGTTCCTACGAGCAGTACTTC	CASSRDRRSYEQYF
TRBV29-1	TRBJ2-1	-	TRBD1	TGCAGCGCTGGGACAGAGACGCAGTTCTTC	CSAGTETQFF
TRBV18	TRBJ1-4	-	-	TGTGCCAGCTCTATGGTAGGGACCGAAAAACTGTTTTTT	CASSMVGTEKLFF
TRBV11-2	TRBJ1-1	few	-	TGTGCCAGCAGCCCTAGGTTGGGTAGGGAGGGGCAGGCTAAAGCTTTCTTT	CASSPRLGREGQAKAFF
TRBV7-8	TRBJ2-6	-	-	TGTGCCAGCACCCACGACTCTGGGGCCAACGTCCTGACTTTC	CASTHDSGANVLTF
TRBV7-2	TRBJ1-2	-	-	TGTGCCAGCAGCTTAGCGGGGGGTCCTACCTACTTC	CASSLAGGPTYF
TRBV7-8	TRBJ2-5	-	TRBD2	TGTGCCAGCAGCTTGCCCGGTAGACTAGCGGGTTTGGAGACCCAGTACTTC	CASSLPGRLAGLETQYF
TRBV9	TRBJ1-2	once	TRBD1	TGTGCCAGCAGCCCCAGAGCGGGACAGTATCACTATGGCTACACCTTC	CASSPRAGQYHYGYTF
TRBV14	TRBJ1-5	-	TRBD1	TGTGCCAGCAGCATTACAGGGACAGGACAGCCCCAGCATTTT	CASSITGTGQPQHF
TRBV15	TRBJ1-2	-	-	TGTGCCACCAGCAACAGGGATGGATATGGCTACACCTTC	CATSNRDGYGYTF
TRBV7-6	TRBJ2-5	-	-	TGTGCCAGCAGCTTAGCTAGCGGCCAAGAGACCCAGTACTTC	CASSLASGQETQYF
TRBV27	TRBJ1-1	-	-	TGTGCCAGCAGTTTGTCAGGAAGGGACACTGAAGCTTTCTTT	CASSLSGRDTEAFF
TRBV6-5	TRBJ2-2	-	-	TGTGCCAGCATCGGACAGCGGGTAAACGGGGAGCTGTTTTTT	CASIGQRVNGELFF
TRBV5-4	TRBJ1-1	-	-	TGTGCCAGCAGCTTGGGGGCGCAGGGAACTGAAGCTTTCTTT	CASSLGAQGTEAFF
TRBV19	TRBJ2-5	-	-	TGTGCCACCCGTGGAGGGGGAGAGACCCAGTACTTC	CATRGGGETQYF
TRBV5-1	TRBJ2-2	-	TRBD1	TGCGCCAGCAGCGCCCCGGGACAGTCCTACACCGGGGAGCTGTTTTTT	CASSAPGQSYTGELFF
TRBV7-9	TRBJ2-7	-	-	TGTGCCAGCAGCTTGTCTGCTTTGGGCATGCCCTTGTACTACGAGCAGTACTTC	CASSLSALGMPLYYEQYF
TRBV7-2	TRBJ1-6	-	-	TGTGCCAGCAGCTTAGCACAGAGCCGGTCACCCCTCCACTTT	CASSLAQSRSPLHF
TRBV29-1	TRBJ2-3	-	TRBD1	TGCAGCGGGGATACAGGGGGCACAGATACGCAGTATTTT	CSGDTGGTDTQYF
TRBV14	TRBJ2-1	-	TRBD2	TGTGCCAGCAGCCAAGACAGGGTGCGGGGGTACAATGAGCAGTTCTTC	CASSQDRVRGYNEQFF
TRBV6-5	TRBJ2-1	-	-	TGTGCCAGCAGTTTTTCGAGCTCCTACAATGAGCAGTTCTTC	CASSFSSSYNEQFF
TRBV27	TRBJ1-2	-	-	TGTGCCAGCAGTAGAATCGGACGGACTAACTATGGCTACACCTTC	CASSRIGRTNYGYTF
TRBV7-9	TRBJ2-7	once	-	TGTGACCCCCCCTACGAGCAGTACTTC	CDPPYEQYF
TRBV5-4	TRBJ2-7	-	-	TGTGCCAGCAGCCCTGCCGGCGCAGGGTACTACGAGCAGTACTTC	CASSPAGAGYYEQYF
TRBV29-1	TRBJ1-5	many	-	TGCAGCGTCGGGACGCGCAATAGCAATCAGCCCCAGCATTTT	CSVGTRNSNQPQHF
TRBV19	TRBJ1-5	-	TRBD1	TGTGCCAGTAGTATACAGAGGGCAGGGGGCTTGGATCAGCCCCAGCATTTT	CASSIQRAGGLDQPQHF
TRBV7-3	TRBJ2-7	-	-	TGTGCCAGCAGCTCTTCCGTGGGGCGTGCCTACGAGCAGTACTTC	CASSSSVGRAYEQYF
TRBV6-1	TRBJ2-7	-	-	TGTGCCAGCAGTGAATTTCCCTCCTACGAGCAGTACTTC	CASSEFPSYEQYF
TRBV6-2/TRBV6-3	TRBJ2-7	-	-	TGTGCCAGCAGTAGCATTCTAGGGGGTGAGTCCTACGAGCAGTACTTC	CASSSILGGESYEQYF
TRBV27	TRBJ2-7	-	-	TGTGCCAGCAGTTCCCAGGGGGGGGTCGGCGAGCAGTACTTC	CASSSQGGVGEQYF
TRBV28	TRBJ2-7	-	-	TGTGCCAGCAGCCATCCCCTGAGGCAGTCATCCTACGAGCAGTACTTC	CASSHPLRQSSYEQYF
TRBV25-1	TRBJ1-1	-	TRBD1	TGTGCCAGCAGTGTTTCCGGGACAGGGGGGACTGAAGCTTTCTTT	CASSVSGTGGTEAFF
TRBV12-5	TRBJ2-2	-	-	TGTGCTAGTGGGTTTGTTCATCCTGGGGGCGGGGAGCTGTTTTTT	CASGFVHPGGGELFF
TRBV4-2	TRBJ1-3	-	-	TGTGCCAGCAGCTCCGACCACCCAGGAAACACCATATATTTT	CASSSDHPGNTIYF
TRBV4-3	TRBJ2-2	-	-	TGCGCCAGCAGCCAAGTTTCCTACACCGGGGAGCTGTTTTTT	CASSQVSYTGELFF
TRBV5-5	TRBJ2-1	-	-	TGTGCCAGCAGCTTCCCTTCTCGTAATGAGCAGTTCTTC	CASSFPSRNEQFF
TRBV28	TRBJ2-7	-	-	TGTGCCAGCAGTTTACAAGGGGTAAAGGAGCAGTACTTC	CASSLQGVKEQYF
TRBV23-1	TRBJ1-4	once	-	TGCGCCAGCAGTCACCTCAGGAAGAGGGATGAAAAACTGTTTTTT	CASSHLRKRDEKLFF
TRBV9	TRBJ2-2	-	TRBD1	TGTGCCAGCGGCAGGGGGCGCGATATAGGGACCGGGGAGCTGTTTTTT	CASGRGRDIGTGELFF
TRBV6-5	TRBJ2-1	once	-	TGTGCCAGCAGTTTACAGCCTAACGGTCGTTACAATGAGCAGTTCTTC	CASSLQPNGRYNEQFF
TRBV5-4	TRBJ2-1	-	TRBD2	TGTGCCAGCAGCGCCTCCGGGACTAGGGTCCACAATGAGCAGTTCTTC	CASSASGTRVHNEQFF
TRBV6-4	TRBJ2-6	few	TRBD1	TGTGCCAGCAGTGCCACAGGGGACGCCAACGTCCTGACTTTC	CASSATGDANVLTF
TRBV27	TRBJ2-7	-	TRBD2	TGTGCCAGCAGTTTAAATCTAGCGGCCCTCCAGTACTTC	CASSLNLAALQYF
TRBV7-9	TRBJ2-5	-	TRBD1	TGTGCCAGCAGCTCTGGGACAGGGGTGACCCAGTACTTC	CASSSGTGVTQYF
TRBV18	TRBJ1-1	-	-	TGTGCCAGCTCACCACAGAACACTGAAGCTTTCTTT	CASSPQNTEAFF
TRBV7-2	TRBJ2-7	-	-	TGTGCCAGCGGAATTACCGGGAAACCCTACGAGCAGTACTTC	CASGITGKPYEQYF
TRBV5-6	TRBJ1-1	-	-	TGTGCCAGCAGCTTCCCTGGCCCGAACACTGAAGCTTTCTTT	CASSFPGPNTEAFF
TRBV6-1	TRBJ1-5	-	-	TGTGCCAGCAGTGAGCGAACAGGTAGCAATCAGCCCCAGCATTTT	CASSERTGSNQPQHF